This T cell receptor beta chain was found in a study of T cells in Graves' hyperthyroidism and ophthalmopathy. Across the study: Peripheral blood was secured at the point of initial diagnosis, before any treatment.

Findings and limits, study-wide: Before onset, by a median of about seven months, the model predicted ophthalmopathy. From stable hyperthyroidism, ophthalmopathy was separated by a 13 V-J model.

TCR beta CDR3 sequences were amplified from RNA transcripts. Initially, a first-round RT-PCR of the TCR CDR3 employed the HTBI primer set. TCRdb reprocessed the multiplex PCR reads with MiXCR, giving one entry per CDR3 protein. The sample has 300,000 to 500,000 distinct CDR3 sequences; about an eighth are singletons. Trimming took 3 bases from V and 3 from J, leaving 18 bases between them. Germline V CDR1 and CDR2: DFQATT, SNEGSKA (reference sequence). This CDR3 contains 15 residues. This sample holds PBMCs from about 9.3 ml fresh peripheral blood. This clonotype came up many times. Its antigen remains unknown.

Sequencing was performed on blood. The TCR was taken from a man in his fifties with Graves' ophthalmopathy. The chain recombines TRBV20-1 with TRBJ2-7; D may correspond to TRBD1 or TRBD2 (5 bases each). The CDR3 DNA follows: TGCAGTGCTAGTCAGAGGGGCGGGCTAATCTACGAGCAGTACTTC. Translated: CSASQRGGLIYEQYF.